A single sample is the source of the 13 T cell receptor beta chains below, sequenced in a study of blood T cell repertoires in COVID-19. Profiling relied on immunoSEQ multiplex PCR, and the TCRdb table lists in-frame clones only, not all of them. Seen here are 250,000 or so clones, 80% to 90% observed once, and the top ten hold around 3%. Sequenced: PBMCs or T cells enriched from blood (not recorded which). These receptor sequences come from a woman in her 40s who had been exposed to COVID-19.

The table lists this clone with a count of one. CDR3 loop: CVLKTGDAYNEQFF. The CDR3 bases are TGTGTGTTAAAGACGGGAGATGCCTACAATGAGCAGTTCTTC. V is TRBV7-9 and J is TRBJ2-1; maybe TRBD2 (6 bases). From germline, CDR1 is SEHNR and CDR2 FQNEAQ (reference sequence). The CDR3 consists of 14 residues.

The chain is built from TRBV7-8 and TRBJ2-5; possible D gene TRBD2, 5 bases. Germline CDR1 reads SGHVS; CDR2 reads FQNEAQ. V lost 0 bases and J lost 7, with 12 bases in between. CDR3 length: 14 amino acids. CDR3 nucleotides: TGTGCCAGCAGCTTAGCGTTGCTAGCCGCGACCCAGTACTTC. Protein sequence: CASSLALLAATQYF.

The chain is built from TRBV20-1 and TRBJ2-1; D not resolved. The germline V gene has CDR1 DFQATT and CDR2 SNEGSKA (reference sequence). The CDR3 extends over 14 amino acids. V was cut by 3 bases and J by 0 bases, with 9 bases left in between. The CDR3 bases are TGCAGTGCTAGTCTGAGATACTCCTACAATGAGCAGTTCTTC. Translated: CSASLRYSYNEQFF.

The chain is built from TRBV7-9 and TRBJ2-3; 7 positions agree with TRBD2. V shed 6 bases, J shed 1 base, and the junction held 4 bases outside the gene matches. This CDR3 comprises 14 residues. CDR1 is SEHNR, CDR2 FQNEAQ, per germline (reference sequence). The CDR3 DNA sequence: TGTGCCAGCAGGGGACGGGGGGGCACAGATACGCAGTATTTT. Residues: CASRGRGGTDTQYF.

The gene calls are TRBV18 and TRBJ2-7; perhaps TRBD1 as D (6 bases). CDR1 is KGHSH and CDR2 is LQKENI in the germline V gene. The CDR3 is made up of 15 amino acids. Trimming pared 7 bases from V and 3 bases from J, leaving 19 bases between. The CDR3 here is CASCAETGALYEQYV. The CDR3 DNA sequence: TGTGCCAGCTGTGCTGAGACAGGAGCCCTCTACGAGCAGTACGTC.

The V call is TRBV7-9, the J call TRBJ1-6, with D tentatively TRBD1 (6 bases). Germline V gives CDR1 SEHNR, CDR2 FQNEAQ (reference sequence). This CDR3 contains 13 residues. Between the trimmed V and J ends, which lost 2 bases and 10 bases, there was a span of 9 bases. CDR3 sequence: CASSLTGISPLHF. The CDR3 DNA reads as TGTGCCAGCAGCTTAACAGGGATCTCACCCCTCCACTTT.

J is TRBJ2-1 and V is TRBV5-1; 13 bases are shared with TRBD2. CDR1 SGHRS and CDR2 YFSETQ come from the germline V gene. This CDR3 comprises 17 residues. Losses at the gene ends were 0 bases for V and 6 bases for J; bases not matched to a gene: 6. CDR3 loop: CASSLVGLAGSGNEQFF. CDR3 in DNA: TGCGCCAGCAGCTTGGTGGGACTAGCGGGGAGTGGCAATGAGCAGTTCTTC. The variable domain in full, completed from reference TRBV5-1 and TRBJ2-1, reads KAGVTQTPRYLIKTRGQQVTLSCSPISGHRSVSWYQQTPGQGLQFLFEYFSETQRNKGNFPGRFSGRQFSNSRSEMNVSTLELGDSALYLCASSLVGLAGSGNEQFFGPGTRLTVL.

The chain couples TRBV7-2 to TRBJ2-2; 7 positions agree with TRBD1. CDR1 and CDR2 (germline): SGHTA, FQGNSA. The CDR3 runs 16 residues. The V gene end was trimmed by 5 bases and the J gene end by 4 bases; junction bases not matched to a gene: 10. The CDR3 loop is CASSAYRGRGTGELFF. DNA for the CDR3: TGTGCCAGCAGCGCGTACAGGGGTCGCGGCACCGGGGAGCTGTTTTTT.

The chain uses TRBV10-3 and TRBJ1-5; no reliable D call. The V end was cut by 5 bases, the J end by 1 base, with 12 bases between. CDR1 is ENHRY, CDR2 SYGVKD, per germline. The CDR3 extends over 15 amino acids. DNA of the CDR3: TGTGCCATCAGTAGAGGACTCGAGAGCAATCAGCCCCAGCATTTT. Translation gives CAISRGLESNQPQHF.

This chain joins TRBV27 and TRBJ2-3; 8 nucleotides agree with TRBD2. The CDR3 runs to 13 residues. The trim removed 6 bases at V and 7 bases at J, leaving 6 bases unmatched. Germline loops: CDR1 MNHEY, CDR2 SMNVEV (reference sequence). Here the CDR3 DNA reads TGTGCCAGCAGGTCGGGGGGGCTATATACGCAGTATTTT. It yields the protein CASRSGGLYTQYF.

CDR3 sequence (DNA): TGTGCCAGCAGTTACTTTCAGGGGACAGATACGCAGTATTTT. Amino acids: CASSYFQGTDTQYF. This sequence joins TRBV6-5 and TRBJ2-3; tentative D call: TRBD1 (6 bases). Germline CDR1 is MNHEY and CDR2 is SVGAGI. This CDR3 spans 14 amino acids. The V and J ends lost 1 base and 3 bases respectively, with 8 bases between them.

This rearrangement joins TRBV5-4 to TRBJ2-5, with 8 bases identical to TRBD2. CDR3 size: 17 residues. J gave up 3 bases and V 1 base, and 11 bases lay outside the gene matches. Germline assignment: CDR1 SGHNT and CDR2 YYREEE (reference sequence). For the CDR3, the DNA is TGTGCCAGCAGCTTGACCGGGAGGGGGGGCAGCGAAGAGACCCAGTACTTC. Encoded protein: CASSLTGRGGSEETQYF. The variable domain in full, completed from reference TRBV5-4 and TRBJ2-5, reads ETGVTQSPTHLIKTRGQQVTLRCSSQSGHNTVSWYQQALGQGPQFIFQYYREEENGRGNFPPRFSGLQFPNYSSELNVNALELDDSALYLCASSLTGRGGSEETQYFGPGTRLLVL.

This clone was detected many times. CDR3 DNA sequence: TGTGCCTCCTCCCGGGATCCATATAGCAATCAGCCCCAGCATTTT. Protein: CASSRDPYSNQPQHF. This rearrangement joins TRBV28 to TRBJ1-5; no clear D. The CDR3 is made up of 15 amino acids. Trimming removed 11 bases at V and 0 bases at J, with 17 bases between. The germline V gene encodes CDR1 MDHEN and CDR2 SYDVKM.